These 27 T cell receptor beta chains were all obtained from the same sample, sequenced in a study of Ad26.COV2.S vaccination and SARS-CoV-2 variants. The assay was immunoSEQ multiplex PCR, and TCRdb's table has in-frame clones only and misses some. The data hold a few hundred thousand clones, with roughly 91% observed a single time. The treatment denotes: some 19 received Ad26.COV2.S at low or high dose, single or two shots; about 5 received placebo; per-sample allocation not given. The samples were gathered on day 63 after the first injection of vaccine or placebo. The sequences come from peripheral blood, collected in a trial of Ad26.COV2.S vaccine versus placebo. Receptors originate from a person aged 18-65 years who received the Ad26.COV2.S COVID-19 vaccine or a placebo.

The J gene is TRBJ2-7, the V gene TRBV5-6, with 10 bases identical to TRBD2. With V trimmed by 3 bases and J by 0 bases, 6 bases remained unmatched. Germline CDR1 reads SGHDT; CDR2 reads YYEEEE. The CDR3 runs 16 residues. The CDR3 DNA is TGTGCCAGCAGCTACTCGGGACTAGCGTACTCCTACGAGCAGTACTTC. It encodes CASSYSGLAYSYEQYF.

In this sample, this clone turned up a few times. The J gene is TRBJ1-5, the V gene TRBV2, with no clear D. V was cut by 3 bases and J by 0 bases, with 3 bases left in between. The CDR3 runs to 13 residues. Germline V gene lookup returns CDR1 SNHLY and CDR2 FYNNEI. CDR3 in DNA: TGTGCCAGCAGTGAGAATAGCAATCAGCCCCAGCATTTT. Encoded protein: CASSENSNQPQHF.

The chain couples TRBV5-4 to TRBJ2-7, with D possibly TRBD1 on 6 matching bases. CDR3 length equals 13 residues. V gave up 4 bases and J gave up 3 bases, with 11 bases separating them. Germline V gene lookup returns CDR1 SGHNT and CDR2 YYREEE (reference sequence). CDR3 amino acids: CASSPGHIYEQYF. CDR3 bases: TGTGCCAGCAGCCCGGGACACATCTACGAGCAGTACTTC.

The rearrangement links TRBV19 to TRBJ1-1, with 7 bases lining up with TRBD1. The CDR3 has 13 amino acids. Germline V gives CDR1 LNHDA, CDR2 SQIVND (reference sequence). The V gene end was trimmed by 6 bases and the J gene end by 4 bases; junction bases not matched to a gene: 5. The CDR3 region has the DNA TGTGCCAGTAGCTCGACAGGGATCACTGAAGCTTTCTTT. Its translation is CASSSTGITEAFF.

The gene calls are TRBV19 and TRBJ2-6; D tentatively reads TRBD1 or TRBD2 (5 bases each). CDR1 is LNHDA and CDR2 is SQIVND in the germline V gene (reference sequence). The V gene lost 4 bases and the J gene lost 1 base, with 20 bases spanning the gap. The CDR3 runs to 19 residues. CDR3 bases: TGTGCCAGTAGTAAGGCCCTCCCCGGGGCCGATTCTGGGGCCAACGTCCTGACTTTC. Its protein is CASSKALPGADSGANVLTF.

To note about this clone: In the same sample, other DNA sequences code for this CDR3. The chain is built from TRBV30 and TRBJ2-1, with 8 positions matching TRBD1. The CDR3 spans 15 residues. Per the germline V gene, CDR1 is GTSNPN and CDR2 is SVGIG (reference sequence). The J segment lost 4 bases and the V segment lost 0 bases, leaving 5 bases of the junction unmatched. The CDR3 region has the DNA TGTGCCTGGAGTGTAGGACAGGGAGGTTACAATGAGCAGTTCTTC. It encodes CAWSVGQGGYNEQFF. Full variable domain (missing parts from reference TRBV30 and TRBJ2-1): SQTIHQWPATLVQPVGSPLSLECTVEGTSNPNLYWYRQAAGRGLQLLFYSVGIGQISSEVPQNLSASRPQDRQFILSSKKLLLSDSGFYLCAWSVGQGGYNEQFFGPGTRLTVL.

The genes are TRBV12-3 or TRBV12-4 and TRBJ1-1; D not resolved. The CDR3 totals 13 residues. Written as DNA, the CDR3 is TGTGCGACCACGAGGGCCGAGAACACTGAAGCTTTCTTT. Its protein product is CATTRAENTEAFF.

The rearrangement uses TRBV11-2 and TRBJ2-3, with 7 bases identical to TRBD2. The CDR3 totals 16 residues. Germline lookup yields CDR1 SGHAT and CDR2 FQNNGV. The ends lost 4 bases at V and 1 base at J; junction bases unmatched: 8. The CDR3 DNA sequence: TGTGCCAGCAGCTCCTCGGGGGGTACGGGCACAGATACGCAGTATTTT. Protein: CASSSSGGTGTDTQYF.

The chain couples TRBV4-2 to TRBJ1-1; D is unresolved. The length of the CDR3 is 14 residues. Trimming pared 0 bases from V and 4 bases from J, leaving 9 bases between. Per germline, CDR1 LGHNA and CDR2 YNFKEQ. CDR3 protein: CASSQDIGPTEAFF. DNA for the CDR3: TGTGCCAGCAGCCAAGATATAGGGCCCACTGAAGCTTTCTTT.

The chain recombines TRBV4-1 with TRBJ1-5; a possible D gene is TRBD1 (5 bases). The CDR3 is 16 residues long. V lost 1 base and J lost 4, with 14 bases in between. The germline V gene encodes CDR1 MGHRA and CDR2 YSYEKL. The CDR3 nucleotides are TGCGCCAGCAGCCAAGTCCCCCGGGGGGAAAATCAGCCCCAGCATTTT. Translated, it gives CASSQVPRGENQPQHF.

The chain couples TRBV5-1 to TRBJ2-1; D not resolved. Germline V gene data show CDR1 as SGHRS and CDR2 as YFSETQ. This CDR3 comprises 13 residues. Between the trimmed V and J ends, which lost 5 bases and 4 bases, there was a span of 10 bases. The CDR3 protein is CASRRLQYNEQFF. Here the CDR3 DNA reads TGCGCCAGCAGACGCCTACAATACAATGAGCAGTTCTTC.

V is TRBV30 and J is TRBJ1-1, with a tentative D call TRBD1 (5 bases). The CDR3 spans 11 residues. V lost 2 bases and J lost 14, with 15 bases in between. Germline V gene sequence: CDR1 GTSNPN, CDR2 SVGIG (reference sequence). The CDR3 bases are TGTGCCTGGAGTAAAGGAGGGGCGAGGTTCTTT. This sequence encodes CAWSKGGARFF.

This chain links TRBV7-2 with TRBJ2-7; D possibly corresponds to TRBD1 (6 bases). The germline V gene has CDR1 SGHTA and CDR2 FQGNSA. The V end was cut by 0 bases, the J end by 7 bases, with 10 bases between. The CDR3 runs to 13 residues. The CDR3, as DNA: TGTGCCAGCAGCTTAGCGGGGGCGAGGGAGCAGTACTTC. Translated: CASSLAGAREQYF.

The chain uses TRBV4-1 and TRBJ1-1; 8 bases are a match to TRBD1. Germline CDR1 and CDR2: MGHRA and YSYEKL. The V segment lost 3 bases and the J segment 0 bases; nucleotides outside the gene matches: 3. CDR3 length: 15 amino acids. This CDR3 is CASSQQTGVNTEAFF. The CDR3 DNA reads TGCGCCAGCAGCCAGCAGACAGGGGTGAACACTGAAGCTTTCTTT.

The chain is built from TRBV12-3 or TRBV12-4 and TRBJ1-2; D not certain. This CDR3 comprises 12 residues. Deletions cut 2 bases from V and 8 bases from J, with 9 bases between. CDR3 in DNA: TGTGCCAGCAGTTTACGCTTGGCAGGCTACACCTTC. It codes for CASSLRLAGYTF.

The CDR3 bases are TGTGCCAGCAGCCCTGGTACCTACAACTATAATTCACCCCTCCACTTT. Translating gives CASSPGTYNYNSPLHF. The chain couples TRBV5-8 to TRBJ1-6; D remains unclear. The CDR3 length is 16 residues. The germline CDR1 and CDR2 sequences are SGHTS and YDEGEE. Between the trimmed V and J ends, which lost 4 bases and 3 bases, there was a span of 14 bases.

V is TRBV6-2 or TRBV6-3 and J is TRBJ1-5, with TRBD1 identical over 9 bases. Germline V gene lookup returns CDR1 MNHEY and CDR2 SVGEGT. The CDR3 covers 17 residues. Germline trimming cut 4 bases from V and 6 bases from J; bases unmatched to any gene: 13. In nucleotides, the CDR3 is TGTGCCAGCAGTTCTCTTGCGGACAGGGGCGGCGGTCAGCCCCAGCATTTT. As protein: CASSSLADRGGGQPQHF.

Here the CDR3 DNA reads TGTGCCAGCAGTCCCTATAAGATCAATGAGCAGTTCTTC. This sequence encodes CASSPYKINEQFF. The V gene is TRBV2, the J gene TRBJ2-1; D is unresolved. Germline V gene data show CDR1 as SNHLY and CDR2 as FYNNEI. V was cut by 5 bases and J by 6 bases, with 11 bases left in between. The CDR3 extends over 13 amino acids.

V and J are TRBV5-5 and TRBJ1-2; D unresolved. The ends were cut back, 5 bases at V and 3 bases at J, with 5 bases in the middle. CDR1 and CDR2 (germline): SGHKS, YYEKEE (reference sequence). This CDR3 region has 11 residues. CDR3 residues: CASSSDYGYTF. The CDR3 DNA is TGTGCCAGCAGTTCAGACTATGGCTACACCTTC.

The V gene is TRBV7-2, the J gene TRBJ2-3, with TRBD2 identical over 8 bases. V was pared by 4 bases and J by 5 bases, with 11 bases of the junction left unmatched. Germline V gene lookup returns CDR1 SGHTA and CDR2 FQGNSA. The CDR3 contains 16 residues. The CDR3 reads CASSSLSGGSRDTQYF. Written as DNA, the CDR3 is TGTGCCAGCAGCTCCCTGTCGGGGGGGTCTAGAGATACGCAGTATTTT.

This clone was counted a few times. V usage is TRBV15 and J usage is TRBJ2-7; D gene uncertain. Trimming shortened V by 1 base and J by 1 base, and 5 bases separated the two germline ends. The CDR3 has 13 amino acids. Germline V gene lookup returns CDR1 LNHNV and CDR2 YYDKDF (reference sequence). DNA of the CDR3: TGTGCCACCAGCAGAGGTGGATCCTACGAGCAGTACTTC. Translating it yields CATSRGGSYEQYF.

The chain carries TRBV10-2 and TRBJ2-5; possible D gene TRBD2, 6 bases. With 2 bases removed from V and 5 bases from J, the gap between germline ends came to 12 bases. Looked up from germline, CDR1 is WSHSY and CDR2 is SAAADI. The CDR3 length is 14 residues. The CDR3 DNA reads as TGCGCCAGCAGTGAGGGACCTAGCGCGGAGACCCAGTACTTC. Translating gives CASSEGPSAETQYF.

The V gene is TRBV11-3, the J gene TRBJ2-1; D gene unclear. The V end lost 2 bases, the J end lost 7 bases, and 6 bases lay between the germline ends. The CDR3 covers 12 residues. The germline V gene encodes CDR1 SGHNT and CDR2 YENEEA. The CDR3 bases are TGTGCCAGCAGCTTAAAGGGAAATGAGCAGTTCTTC. It encodes CASSLKGNEQFF. Supplemented by reference TRBV11-3 and TRBJ2-1, the full variable domain reads EAGVVQSPRYKIIEKKQPVAFWCNPISGHNTLYWYLQNLGQGPELLIRYENEEAVDDSQLPKDRFSAERLKGVDSTLKIQPAELGDSAVYLCASSLKGNEQFFGPGTRLTVL.

The chain combines TRBV5-1 with TRBJ2-7, with 9 bases aligning to TRBD2. V trimming: 0 bases; J trimming: 7 bases; junction bases outside the gene matches: 8. Germline V gene data show CDR1 as SGHRS and CDR2 as YFSETQ. The CDR3 spans 15 residues. The CDR3 is CASSLEGLAGREQYF. The CDR3 DNA follows: TGCGCCAGCAGCTTGGAGGGGCTAGCGGGGCGGGAGCAGTACTTC.

CDR3 nucleotide sequence: TGTGCCAGCAGTTACGGAGCGGGGGATTACAATGAGCAGTTCTTC. Translating gives CASSYGAGDYNEQFF. J is TRBJ2-1 and V is TRBV6-5; TRBD2 matches 8 bases. Germline trimming cut 2 bases from V and 4 bases from J; bases unmatched to any gene: 4. The CDR3 sequence is 15 residues long. Per germline, CDR1 MNHEY and CDR2 SVGAGI.

To note about this clone: Additional DNA sequences in this sample encode the identical CDR3. The chain is built from TRBV7-9 and TRBJ1-1, with TRBD1 identical over 7 bases. V lost 1 base and J lost 0; bases outside the gene matches: 2. From germline, CDR1 is SEHNR and CDR2 FQNEAQ (reference sequence). The CDR3 is 15 residues long. The CDR3 coding sequence is TGTGCCAGCAGCTTAGACAGGGGTATGAACACTGAAGCTTTCTTT. Amino acid sequence: CASSLDRGMNTEAFF.

The chain uses TRBV5-8 and TRBJ2-7; a weak D match, TRBD2 (5 bases). The CDR3 has 16 residues. Trimming stripped 2 bases from V and 3 bases from J, with 18 bases between. Per germline, CDR1 SGHTS and CDR2 YDEGEE. The CDR3 sequence: CASSLRTDSLLYEQYF. Here the CDR3 DNA reads TGTGCCAGCAGCTTACGGACGGACTCCCTTCTCTACGAGCAGTACTTC.